This TCR beta chain was captured in a study of blood T cell repertoires in COVID-19. This CDR3 is 16 amino acids long. Per the germline V gene, CDR1 is MNHNY and CDR2 is SVGAGI (reference sequence). V was shortened by 0 bases and J by 4 bases, with 16 bases between the two germline ends. Profiled with immunoSEQ multiplex PCR; TCRdb holds only in-frame clones, not every one. The table lists 100,000 to 150,000 clones, 85% to 90% of them singletons. The sequenced sample was peripheral blood. The V call is TRBV6-6, the J call TRBJ2-7; tentative D call: TRBD2 (7 bases). This receptor was obtained from an elderly man with active or convalescent COVID-19. CDR3 sequence: CASSYSRAGEGYEQYF. CDR3 in DNA: TGTGCCAGCAGTTACTCGAGGGCAGGGGAGGGTTACGAGCAGTACTTC.